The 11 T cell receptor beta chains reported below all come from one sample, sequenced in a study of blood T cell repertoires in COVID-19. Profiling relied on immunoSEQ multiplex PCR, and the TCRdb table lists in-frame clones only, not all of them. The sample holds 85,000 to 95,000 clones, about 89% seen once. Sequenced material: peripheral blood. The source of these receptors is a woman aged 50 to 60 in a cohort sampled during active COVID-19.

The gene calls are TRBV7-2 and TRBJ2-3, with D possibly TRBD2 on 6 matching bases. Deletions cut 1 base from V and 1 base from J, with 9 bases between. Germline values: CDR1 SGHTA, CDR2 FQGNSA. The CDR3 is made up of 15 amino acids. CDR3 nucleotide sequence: TGTGCCAGCAGCTTAGGCCCTAGCGGCACAGATACGCAGTATTTT. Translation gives CASSLGPSGTDTQYF.

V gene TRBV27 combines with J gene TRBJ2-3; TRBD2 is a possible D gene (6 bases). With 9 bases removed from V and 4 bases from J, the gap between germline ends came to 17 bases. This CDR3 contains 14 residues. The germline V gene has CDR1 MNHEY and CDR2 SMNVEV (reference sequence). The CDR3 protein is CASGGGTLPDTQYF. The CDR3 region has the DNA TGTGCCAGTGGTGGAGGGACTTTACCAGATACGCAGTATTTT.

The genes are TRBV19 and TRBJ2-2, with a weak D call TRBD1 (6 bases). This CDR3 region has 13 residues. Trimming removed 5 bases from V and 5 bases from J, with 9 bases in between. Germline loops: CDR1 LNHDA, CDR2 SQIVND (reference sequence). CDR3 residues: CASSAGQTGELFF. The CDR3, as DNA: TGTGCCAGTAGTGCTGGACAGACCGGGGAGCTGTTTTTT.

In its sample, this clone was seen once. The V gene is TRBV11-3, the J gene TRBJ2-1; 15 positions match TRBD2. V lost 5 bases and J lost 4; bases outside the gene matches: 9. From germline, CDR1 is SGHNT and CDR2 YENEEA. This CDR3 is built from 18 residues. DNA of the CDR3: TGTGCCAGCAGCCCAACCGGGACTAGCGGGAGGCCTTACAATGAGCAGTTCTTC. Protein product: CASSPTGTSGRPYNEQFF.

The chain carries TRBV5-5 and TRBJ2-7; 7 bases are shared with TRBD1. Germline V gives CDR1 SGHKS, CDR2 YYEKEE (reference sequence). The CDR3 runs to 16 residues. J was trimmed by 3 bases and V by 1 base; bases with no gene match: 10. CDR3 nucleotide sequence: TGTGCCAGCAGCTTGTACCGGGACAGAGCTAGCTACGAGCAGTACTTC. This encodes CASSLYRDRASYEQYF.

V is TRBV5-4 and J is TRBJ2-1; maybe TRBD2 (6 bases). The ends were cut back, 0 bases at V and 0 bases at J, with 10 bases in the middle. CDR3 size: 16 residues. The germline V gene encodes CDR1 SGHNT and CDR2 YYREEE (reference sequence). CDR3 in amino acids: CASSLDVGGSYNEQFF. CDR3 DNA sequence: TGTGCCAGCAGCTTGGACGTGGGGGGCTCCTACAATGAGCAGTTCTTC.

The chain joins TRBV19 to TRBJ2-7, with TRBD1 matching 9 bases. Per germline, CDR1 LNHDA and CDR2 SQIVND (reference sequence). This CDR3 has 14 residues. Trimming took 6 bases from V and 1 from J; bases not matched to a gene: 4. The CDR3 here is CASSRQGGSYEQYF. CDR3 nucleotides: TGTGCCAGTAGCAGACAGGGGGGGTCCTACGAGCAGTACTTC. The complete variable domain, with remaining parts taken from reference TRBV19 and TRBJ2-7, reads DGGITQSPKYLFRKEGQNVTLSCEQNLNHDAMYWYRQDPGQGLRLIYYSQIVNDFQKGDIAEGYSVSREKKESFPLTVTSAQKNPTAFYLCASSRQGGSYEQYFGPGTRLTVT.

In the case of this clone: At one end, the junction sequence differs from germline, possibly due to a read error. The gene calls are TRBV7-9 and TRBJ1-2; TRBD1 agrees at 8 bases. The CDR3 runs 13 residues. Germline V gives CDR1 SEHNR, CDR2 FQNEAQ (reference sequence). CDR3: CASSLAPGTGHNF. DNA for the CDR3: TGTGCCAGCAGCTTAGCCCCAGGGACAGGACACAACTTC.

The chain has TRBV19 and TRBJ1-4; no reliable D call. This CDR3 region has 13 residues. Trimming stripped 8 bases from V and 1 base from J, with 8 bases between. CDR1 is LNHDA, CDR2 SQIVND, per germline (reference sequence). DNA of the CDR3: TGTGCCAGTTTAGAGGGAACTAATGAAAAACTGTTTTTT. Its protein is CASLEGTNEKLFF.

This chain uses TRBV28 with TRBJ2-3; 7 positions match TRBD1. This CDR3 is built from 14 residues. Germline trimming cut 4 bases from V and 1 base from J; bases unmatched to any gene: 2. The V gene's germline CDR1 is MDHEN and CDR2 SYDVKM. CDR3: CASSWTGRTDTQYF. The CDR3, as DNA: TGTGCCAGCAGTTGGACAGGCCGCACAGATACGCAGTATTTT.

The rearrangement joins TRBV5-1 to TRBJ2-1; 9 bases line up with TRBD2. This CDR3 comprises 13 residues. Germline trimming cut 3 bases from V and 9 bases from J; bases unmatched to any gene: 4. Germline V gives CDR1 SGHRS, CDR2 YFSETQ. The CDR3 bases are TGCGCCAGCAGCTACTCAGCGGGAGGTGAGCAGTTCTTC. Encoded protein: CASSYSAGGEQFF.